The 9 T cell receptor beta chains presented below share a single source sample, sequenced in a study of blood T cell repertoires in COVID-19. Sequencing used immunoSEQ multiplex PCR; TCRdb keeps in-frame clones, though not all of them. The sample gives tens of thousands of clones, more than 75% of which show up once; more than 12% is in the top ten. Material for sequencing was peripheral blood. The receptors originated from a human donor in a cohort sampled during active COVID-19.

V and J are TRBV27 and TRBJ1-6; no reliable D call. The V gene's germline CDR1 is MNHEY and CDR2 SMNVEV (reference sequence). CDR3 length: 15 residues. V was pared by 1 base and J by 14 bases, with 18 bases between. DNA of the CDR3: TGTGCCAGCAGTTTATTGGTACCGCAACCTGTAGCCCTCCACTTT. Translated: CASSLLVPQPVALHF.

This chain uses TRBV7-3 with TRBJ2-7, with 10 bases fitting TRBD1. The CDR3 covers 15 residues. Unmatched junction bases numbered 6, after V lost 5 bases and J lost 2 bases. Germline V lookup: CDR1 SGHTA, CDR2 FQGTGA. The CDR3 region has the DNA TGTGCCAGCAGCCGGACAGGGGGTGAGCCCTACGAGCAGTACTTC. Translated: CASSRTGGEPYEQYF.

In DNA form, the CDR3 reads TGTGCCACCAGCGGTTACCAGGGGTGGGGCACAGATACGCAGTATTTT. It encodes CATSGYQGWGTDTQYF. V and J are TRBV15 and TRBJ2-3; maybe TRBD1 (6 bases). The CDR3 runs to 16 residues. Germline V CDR1 and CDR2: LNHNV, YYDKDF (reference sequence). V lost 5 bases, J lost 1 base, and 16 bases lay in between.

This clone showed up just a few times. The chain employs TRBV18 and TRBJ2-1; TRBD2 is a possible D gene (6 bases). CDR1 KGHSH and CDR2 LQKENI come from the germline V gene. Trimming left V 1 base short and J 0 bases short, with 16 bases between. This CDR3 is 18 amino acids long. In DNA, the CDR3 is TGTGCCAGCTCACCACAACTAGCCGCCGGTAGCTCCTACAATGAGCAGTTCTTC. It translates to CASSPQLAAGSSYNEQFF.

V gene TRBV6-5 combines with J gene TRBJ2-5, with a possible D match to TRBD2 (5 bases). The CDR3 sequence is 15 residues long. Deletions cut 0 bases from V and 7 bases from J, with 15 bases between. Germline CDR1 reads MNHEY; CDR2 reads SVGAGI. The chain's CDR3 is CASSYSKLLGGTQYF. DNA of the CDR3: TGTGCCAGCAGTTACTCGAAACTCCTAGGAGGGACCCAGTACTTC.

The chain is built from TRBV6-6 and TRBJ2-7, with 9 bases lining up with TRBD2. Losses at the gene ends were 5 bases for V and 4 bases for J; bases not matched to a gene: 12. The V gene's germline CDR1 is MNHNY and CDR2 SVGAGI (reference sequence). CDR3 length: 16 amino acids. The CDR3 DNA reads TGTGCCAGCAGTCCCCCGGGCGGGAGGGCCGAATACGAGCAGTACTTC. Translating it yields CASSPPGGRAEYEQYF.

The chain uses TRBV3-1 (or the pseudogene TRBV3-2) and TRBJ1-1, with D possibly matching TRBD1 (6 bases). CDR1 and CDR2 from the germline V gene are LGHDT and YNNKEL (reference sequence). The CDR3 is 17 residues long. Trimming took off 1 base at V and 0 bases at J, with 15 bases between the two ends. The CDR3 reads CASSQARHREMNTEAFF. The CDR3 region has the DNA TGTGCCAGCAGCCAAGCCCGGCACAGGGAGATGAACACTGAAGCTTTCTTT.

In DNA, the CDR3 is TGCGCCAGCAGCCAAGATCCGGCGGGCACGCGAGGCTACACCTTC. This sequence encodes CASSQDPAGTRGYTF. The chain links TRBV4-3 to TRBJ1-2, with D uncertain. Trimming cost V 0 bases and J 8 bases, with 16 bases left between them. Germline loops: CDR1 LGHNA, CDR2 YSLEER. The CDR3 extends over 15 amino acids.

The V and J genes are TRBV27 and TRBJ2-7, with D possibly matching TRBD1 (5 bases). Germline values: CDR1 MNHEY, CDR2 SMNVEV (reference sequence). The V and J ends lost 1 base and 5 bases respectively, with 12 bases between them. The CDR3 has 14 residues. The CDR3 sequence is CASSLWQGRNEQYF. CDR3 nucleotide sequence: TGTGCCAGCAGTTTATGGCAGGGTAGAAACGAGCAGTACTTC.